A selection of T cell receptor beta chains follows, all from one sample in a study of blood T cell repertoires in COVID-19. Only in-frame clones appear in the TCRdb table, and some are missing; sequencing was by immunoSEQ multiplex PCR. The sample holds about 120,000 clones, about 80% seen once. Sequenced sample: peripheral blood. All receptors come from a woman older than 75 with acute or convalescent COVID-19. Both conserved end residues are part of each CDR3. A D gene is named only where the DNA matches it firmly. Some rows have no size entry. The others give once, few or many, or a class for an expanded clone.

D gene,J gene,clone size,CDR3 length,V gene,CDR3 protein,CDR3 DNA
TRBD2,TRBJ2-3,-,15,TRBV9,CASSAFGGATDTQYF,TGTGCCAGCAGCGCTTTCGGGGGGGCCACAGATACGCAGTATTTT
-,TRBJ1-6,once,13,TRBV7-2,CASSSTGNSPLHF,TGTGCCAGCAGCTCGACAGGAAATTCACCCCTCCACTTT
TRBD1,TRBJ2-1,few,16,TRBV7-6,CASSPLQGATYNEQFF,TGTGCCAGCAGCCCACTACAGGGGGCAACCTACAATGAGCAGTTCTTC
-,TRBJ1-2,-,14,TRBV19,CASSILRENYGYTF,TGTGCCAGTAGTATCCTCCGGGAGAACTATGGCTACACCTTC
-,TRBJ1-6,few,15,TRBV7-3,CASSLIATGNSPLHF,TGTGCCAGCAGCTTAATCGCGACGGGAAATTCACCCCTCCACTTT
TRBD2,TRBJ2-1,few,16,TRBV24-1,CATSDLGTSARDEQFF,TGTGCCACCAGTGATTTAGGTACTAGCGCCAGGGATGAGCAGTTCTTC
TRBD1,TRBJ1-2,-,15,TRBV5-1,CASSLSGTASYGYTF,TGCGCCAGCAGCTTGTCCGGGACAGCATCTTATGGCTACACCTTC
-,TRBJ2-7,-,14,TRBV28,CASSLGHLAYEQYF,TGTGCCAGCAGCCTGGGACACCTAGCCTACGAGCAGTACTTC
-,TRBJ2-2,-,14,TRBV5-1,CASSPGHDTGELFF,TGCGCCAGCAGCCCGGGACATGACACCGGGGAGCTGTTTTTT
-,TRBJ1-1,-,14,TRBV30,CAWSVSGLVTEAFF,TGTGCCTGGAGTGTATCAGGGTTGGTCACTGAAGCTTTCTTT
TRBD1,TRBJ2-2,-,16,TRBV18,CASSPPNRGGTGELFF,TGTGCCAGCTCACCCCCTAACAGGGGCGGCACCGGGGAGCTGTTTTTT
-,TRBJ1-2,-,14,TRBV4-2,CASSQAVQGYGYTF,TGTGCCAGCAGCCAAGCGGTACAGGGCTATGGCTACACCTTC
-,TRBJ2-5,-,13,TRBV29-1,CSTGGADQETQYF,TGCAGCACAGGGGGGGCAGACCAAGAGACCCAGTACTTC
-,TRBJ1-3,-,18,TRBV3-1/TRBV3-2,CASSQEWVSGVGGNTIYF,TGTGCCAGCAGCCAAGAATGGGTATCCGGGGTAGGCGGAAACACCATATATTTT
TRBD2,TRBJ2-3,-,17,TRBV6-2/TRBV6-3,CASSPRGTSFNTDTQYF,TGTGCCAGCAGCCCACGGGGGACTAGCTTTAACACAGATACGCAGTATTTT
TRBD2,TRBJ2-3,-,14,TRBV7-2,CASSAGLALDTQYF,TGTGCCAGCAGCGCCGGACTAGCTTTAGATACGCAGTATTTT
-,TRBJ1-3,-,16,TRBV7-2,CASSLTPGNSGNTIYF,TGTGCCAGCAGCTTAACCCCAGGAAACTCTGGAAACACCATATATTTT
TRBD2,TRBJ2-5,-,13,TRBV5-4,CASSITSGGTQYF,TGTGCCAGCAGCATAACTAGCGGGGGGACCCAGTACTTC
TRBD2,TRBJ2-3,once,16,TRBV10-3,CAISELAGGPGAMQYF,TGTGCCATCAGTGAGTTGGCGGGAGGCCCAGGGGCTATGCAGTATTTT
TRBD1,TRBJ1-3,-,16,TRBV6-6,CASSYGDRGSGNTIYF,TGTGCCAGCAGTTACGGGGACAGGGGGTCTGGAAACACCATATATTTT
-,TRBJ1-6,-,13,TRBV30,CAWSVQGSSPLHF,TGTGCCTGGAGTGTACAGGGCAGCTCACCCCTCCACTTT
-,TRBJ2-2,-,14,TRBV6-5,CASSQDMNTGELFF,TGTGCCAGCAGCCAGGACATGAACACCGGGGAGCTGTTTTTT
TRBD1,TRBJ1-1,-,16,TRBV5-1,CASSLGDRGWGTEAFF,TGCGCCAGCAGCTTGGGGGACAGGGGATGGGGCACTGAAGCTTTCTTT
-,TRBJ1-1,-,13,TRBV6-5,CASGLQGDTEAFF,TGTGCCAGCGGTCTACAGGGCGACACTGAAGCTTTCTTT
TRBD1,TRBJ1-4,-,14,TRBV18,CASSPGQGFEKLFF,TGTGCCAGCTCACCGGGACAGGGCTTTGAAAAACTGTTTTTT
-,TRBJ1-6,few,15,TRBV7-2,CASSSQGRTNSPLHF,TGTGCCAGCAGCTCACAGGGCAGGACCAATTCACCCCTCCACTTT
TRBD2,TRBJ2-7,few,15,TRBV7-9,CASSWAAGDVDEQYF,TGTGCCAGCAGCTGGGCAGCGGGAGATGTGGACGAGCAGTACTTC
TRBD1,TRBJ2-7,once,17,TRBV28,CASSLPKTDRVHYEQYF,TGTGCCAGCAGTTTACCAAAGACGGACAGGGTCCACTACGAGCAGTACTTC
-,TRBJ2-7,-,15,TRBV3-1/TRBV3-2,CASSLTSVSSYEQYF,TGTGCCAGCAGCCTGACATCCGTCAGCTCCTACGAGCAGTACTTC
-,TRBJ2-2,-,12,TRBV10-3,CAIRANSGELFF,TGTGCCATCAGAGCCAACAGCGGGGAGCTGTTTTTT
-,TRBJ2-2,-,15,TRBV30,CASRPSVSNTGELFF,TGTGCCAGTCGCCCTTCAGTTTCGAACACCGGGGAGCTGTTTTTT
-,TRBJ1-6,once,14,TRBV5-4,CASSVTVADSPLHF,TGTGCCAGCAGCGTGACAGTTGCGGATTCACCCCTCCACTTT
-,TRBJ2-4,once,14,TRBV5-1,CASSLEVTKNIQYF,TGCGCCAGCAGCTTAGAGGTAACCAAAAACATTCAGTACTTC
-,TRBJ1-5,few,14,TRBV18,CASSQLRDNQPQHF,TGTGCCAGCTCCCAACTCCGGGATAATCAGCCCCAGCATTTT
TRBD1,TRBJ1-1,-,15,TRBV19,CASSFSGGAGTEAFF,TGTGCCAGTAGTTTCTCAGGGGGCGCGGGCACTGAAGCTTTCTTT
TRBD1,TRBJ1-4,-,13,TRBV19,CASTTGEGEKLFF,TGTGCCAGTACGACAGGGGAGGGGGAAAAACTGTTTTTT
TRBD1,TRBJ1-2,once,14,TRBV11-2,CASSLRGQSYGYTF,TGTGCCAGCAGCTTGAGGGGACAGAGCTATGGCTACACCTTC
TRBD2,TRBJ2-1,-,15,TRBV5-1,CASSFGGRGNNEQFF,TGCGCCAGCAGCTTCGGCGGGAGGGGCAACAATGAGCAGTTCTTC
-,TRBJ1-4,-,15,TRBV12-5,CASGLGDRTNEKLFF,TGTGCTAGTGGTTTGGGAGACAGAACTAATGAAAAACTGTTTTTT
-,TRBJ1-1,-,13,TRBV18,CASSPPGNTEAFF,TGTGCCAGCTCACCGCCAGGGAACACTGAAGCTTTCTTT
TRBD1,TRBJ1-4,-,15,TRBV9,CASSTGTVGAEKLFF,TGTGCCAGCAGCACGGGGACAGTAGGGGCTGAAAAACTGTTTTTT
TRBD1,TRBJ2-5,-,17,TRBV5-4,CASSLEPTGGRGETQYF,TGTGCCAGCAGCTTGGAACCTACAGGGGGAAGAGGAGAGACCCAGTACTTC
-,TRBJ2-3,-,13,TRBV30,CAWRQKGIDTQYF,TGTGCCTGGAGGCAAAAGGGGATAGATACGCAGTATTTT
-,TRBJ2-7,-,14,TRBV19,CASSTRQQSYEQYF,TGTGCCAGTAGTACACGACAGCAGTCCTACGAGCAGTACTTC
TRBD2,TRBJ2-2,-,16,TRBV27,CASSFALAGVPGELFF,TGTGCCAGCAGTTTTGCGCTAGCGGGAGTGCCCGGGGAGCTGTTTTTT
-,TRBJ1-1,-,15,TRBV7-2,CASSFASLGNTEAFF,TGTGCCAGCAGCTTTGCTAGCCTGGGGAACACTGAAGCTTTCTTT
TRBD1,TRBJ1-1,once,14,TRBV4-1,CASSQPQGWTEAFF,TGCGCCAGCAGCCAACCACAGGGGTGGACTGAAGCTTTCTTT
TRBD1,TRBJ1-5,-,13,TRBV7-8,CASSSDRAQPQHF,TGTGCCAGCAGCTCAGACAGGGCCCAGCCCCAGCATTTT
-,TRBJ2-5,-,15,TRBV19,CASSSLGGGGETQYF,TGTGCCAGTAGTTCCCTCGGGGGAGGGGGAGAGACCCAGTACTTC
TRBD1,TRBJ1-5,-,13,TRBV30,CAWTGTGDQPQHF,TGTGCCTGGACGGGGACAGGGGATCAGCCCCAGCATTTT